This T cell receptor beta chain emerged from a study of cytomegalovirus exposure and HLA in healthy donors (dated by TCRdb to 2015 to 2018). In terms of the full investigation: In an earlier analysis of about 560 of the donors, approximately 260 Gb of sequence data and 117 million unique TCR beta sequences from about 190 million T cells were reported. Roughly 300 gigabases of sequencing data and around 85 million unique TCR sequences made up an early release that covered nearly 650 HLA-typed donors. The genetic ancestry cluster associated with self-reported Caucasian donors included 70% to 85% of the roughly 360 genotyped donors. The study aimed to test whether cataloging public T cell receptors could reveal signatures of past pathogen exposure. The T cell repertoires of some 700 subjects were profiled by immunosequencing and related to cytomegalovirus serostatus. A separate validation cohort of over a hundred different subjects was used in addition to the roughly 720-subject first cohort. To predict cytomegalovirus infection status, the study brought together high-throughput TCR immunosequencing, statistical association of individual TCRs with disease status, and machine learning. A later analysis re-examined previously published TCR beta repertoires from more than 550 donors and added high-resolution HLA genotyping to investigate patterns of TCR occurrence. In the later analysis, no new phenotypic data were used to find candidate immune exposures; instead, reliance was placed on TCR beta sequences and their occurrence across donors. An earlier analysis of around 580 of the donors used high-throughput TCR beta sequencing to judge whether each TCR beta V gene segment behaved as functional or pseudogenic. Alongside the repertoire data, information on donor age, sex, ethnicity and CMV serostatus was compiled. A later genetic analysis used genome-wide SNP genotypes for about 60% of the roughly 700 donors, treating that subset as a discovery cohort. All discovery cohort repertoires had been generated on a single sequencing platform. Class I and class II HLA loci were covered by the typing at four-digit resolution. Typing coverage varied by locus: roughly 629-630 donors for A, B, C, DRB1 and DQB1; around 560 for DQA1; over 600 for DPA1; more than 450 for DPB1. Because of strong linkage in the cohort, a handful of DR-DQ haplotypes were treated as single units for association and clustering. On average, 235,054 unique TCR beta nucleotide sequences were sequenced per donor among some 420 genotyped donors of the cohort, with 15% to 20% of those sequences being non-productive. Study-wide findings and limitations: The sequencing pipeline was judged likely to have produced a cluster of highly shared sequence variants as a technical artifact. According to a later analysis, most CMV-associated TCR beta chains appeared to be HLA-restricted, and the HLA associations seemed to be driven largely by CMV exposure. Correlated functional status among segregating V segments might be attributable to linkage disequilibrium, but an unknown experimental factor could not be ruled out. Approximately 16 rarely observed V segments, including chromosome 9 orphons, were excluded from the earlier analysis of approximately 500 of the donors because counts were too low. According to a later analysis, TCR association rates differed among HLA loci, with DRB1 alleles showing the most associated TCRs and HLA-C alleles showing the fewest. Several of the top co-occurrence clusters appeared to be linked to parvovirus B19, influenza, CMV and Epstein-Barr virus, according to a later analysis. Most TCR sequences were observed very rarely across donors, whereas some public TCRs were present in many individuals. In both the original and validation cohorts, the classifier was reported to diagnose cytomegalovirus status with high specificity and sensitivity. The authors suggested that the approach could potentially be extended to other disease states and immunological phenotypes. V-gene and J-gene trimming of TCR beta chains was associated with a missense DCLRE1C variant in a later genetic analysis, and the association was replicated in an independent cohort. A further reported finding was that TCR beta sequences accurately predicted the HLA-A and HLA-B alleles for most subjects in the first cohort. In a later genetic analysis, fewer N-insertions in productive TCRs were reported among donors in an Asian-associated ancestry cluster than the roughly 700-donor mean. Because the 87-base-pair reads could not distinguish some IMGT-functional V segments, including TRBV6-2 and TRBV6-3, those segments were excluded. The study gave a list of over 150 TCR beta chains associated with cytomegalovirus. In a later analysis, HLA-associated TCR beta chains were found to be more clonally expanded and to have lower generation probabilities than equally common non-associated chains. Only TCR beta chains were sequenced in this cohort, and the absence of alpha or paired-chain data limited detectable features. Three of the identified cytomegalovirus-associated TCR beta chains were confirmed in vitro to be specific for cytomegalovirus antigens. Broadly in line with IMGT annotations, most TCR beta V segments showed up in productive rearrangements about 87% or about 30% of the time in an earlier analysis of a few hundred of the donors. The only immune exposure information available for the cohort was CMV serostatus. Specific HLA alleles were associated with 15,000 to 20,000 TCR beta sequences at a false discovery rate of 0.05 in a later analysis. Because some donors lacked HLA typing at each locus, the association tests relied only on the typed subset. Assigning TCR associations to individual alleles was difficult when HLA alleles, especially DR and DQ, strongly co-occurred. Roughly uniform sequencing depth across donors was assumed in presence/absence analyses, although this assumption may not hold.

The receptor library was made with the immunoSEQ multiplex PCR assay. For the multiplex PCR, a mixture combining 60 forward primers for TCR Vbeta segments and 13 reverse primers for TCR Jbeta segments was used. A multiplex PCR assay on genomic DNA amplified the CDR3 region of rearranged TCR beta genes. Amplified TCR beta libraries were sequenced as 87-base-pair reads on the Illumina HiSeq System. The authors' pipeline ran thus. In a later analysis, 80 million or so unique TCR beta chains were counted across the roughly 610 repertoires, and around 10 million of these chains were shared by at least two donors. A nearest-neighbor algorithm error-corrected the raw reads and collapsed the reads into unique sequences, merging closely related sequences to remove PCR and sequencing errors. V, D and J gene segments were assigned by aligning CDR3 sequences to IMGT reference sequences. For a sequence to be retained, at least a six-nucleotide match to both a V gene segment and a J gene segment was required. A rearrangement counted as productive if the CDR3 had no stop codons and remained in frame with V and J, and every other rearrangement counted as non-productive. Following IMGT convention, CDR3 was defined as the stretch from the second conserved V-encoded cysteine up to the conserved J-encoded phenylalanine. The earlier analysis of about 620 of the donors excluded sequences that lacked an unambiguous match to a single V gene segment. An earlier analysis of several hundred of the donors called V segments functional above 56.7% productive rearrangements and segregating when the between-donor standard deviation exceeded 5%. A statistical classification framework was developed to diagnose cytomegalovirus status using the catalog of TCR beta chain sequences. V and J gene assignment, in a later analysis, came from comparing TCR nucleotide sequences with IMGT/GENE-DB human TR gene sequences. Using the TCRdist pipeline, a later analysis assigned CDR3 sequences along with most-parsimonious VDJ recombination scenarios. A later analysis defined each TCR beta chain by its CDR3 amino acid sequence plus V-gene family, and excluded reads lacking a unique V-gene family. As a way to deal with suspected cross-contamination and a sequencing artifact, a later analysis dropped 640 or so nucleotide sequences that were highly shared and had low generation probability. A later analysis calculated a clonal expansion index for each public chain from normalized within-repertoire ranks of inferred template counts. In a later analysis, generation probabilities were computed with a VDJ recombination model fitted to out-of-frame rearrangements, and the resulting probabilities were checked against IGoR. Hypergeometric tests were used in a later analysis to score TCR-TCR, TCR-HLA and TCR-CMV co-occurrence, with a repertoire-size bias correction applied to the TCR pairs. False discovery rates were estimated in a later analysis by permuting HLA or CMV assignments 20 times. In a later analysis, co-occurring TCRs were grouped using DBSCAN, and TCRdist sequence similarity was added for clustering within HLA-allele-positive subsets. Repertoires with fewer than 30,000 or more than 120,000 public chains, plus five repertoires with anomalous nucleotide sharing, were excluded from co-occurrence clustering. Not all clones reach the TCRdb copy of this immuneACCESS table, which keeps in-frame sequences only. Checked studies attribute under half of the gap to unresolved V genes and leave the rest unexplained. The DNA gave D and trimming, while V, J and clone size come from that table. The sample's table lists a count of about 140,000 clones. 0.9% to 1% of the sample lies in the top ten.

V is clipped by 8 bases and J by 5 bases, and the sequence between their germline boundaries is 13 bases long. CDR1 and CDR2 are read off the germline V gene (reference sequence) as MNHEY and SMNVEV. There are 12 amino acids in the CDR3, from cysteine to phenylalanine inclusive. The entry retains the CDR3 DNA only, 36 bases that are in frame from base 1. The cohort comprised 666 healthy bone marrow donors. At the time of sampling, all cohort members were nominally healthy, though unrecorded immune exposures were likely present. The donor was CMV seronegative and was included in the group of under 450 seronegative cohort members. Every donor gave a peripheral blood sample, and the peripheral blood mononuclear cells from that sample were used for TCR beta sequencing. The Qiagen DNeasy Blood Extraction Kit was used to extract genomic DNA from the blood cell samples. Note on this clone: Its specific antigen is unknown.

The V gene is TRBV27 and the J gene is TRBJ2-7; D gene: possibly TRBD2, on 5 matching bases. The specimen sequenced was PBMCs. The source of this sequence is a male donor in good health and CMV-seronegative. The DNA sequence follows: TGTGCCAGCTCTGGAGGAGTTAACGAGCAGTACTTC. The resulting protein is CASSGGVNEQYF.